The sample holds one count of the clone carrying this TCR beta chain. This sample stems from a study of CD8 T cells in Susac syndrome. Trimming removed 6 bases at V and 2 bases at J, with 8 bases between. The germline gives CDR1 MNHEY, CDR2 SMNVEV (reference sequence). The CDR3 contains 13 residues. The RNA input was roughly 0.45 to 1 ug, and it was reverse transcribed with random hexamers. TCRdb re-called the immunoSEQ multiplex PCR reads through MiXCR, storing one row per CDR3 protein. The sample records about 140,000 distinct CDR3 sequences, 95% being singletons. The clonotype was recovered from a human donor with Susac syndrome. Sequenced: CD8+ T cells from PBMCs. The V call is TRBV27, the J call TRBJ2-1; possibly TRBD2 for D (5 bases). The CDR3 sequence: CASRPGTYNEQFF. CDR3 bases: TGTGCCAGCAGGCCCGGGACCTACAATGAGCAGTTCTTC.